Shown below are 5 T cell receptor beta chains from a single sample sequenced in a study of T cells in tumors after PD-1 blockade. Profiling relied on immunoSEQ multiplex PCR, and the TCRdb table lists in-frame clones only, not all of them. The repertoire holds more than 45,000 clones, 65% to 85% seen once, with around 8.7% in the top ten. Sequenced here: PBMCs, sampled before anti-PD-1 therapy. The source of these receptors is a human donor with advanced basal cell or squamous cell carcinoma (not recorded which).

The chain carries TRBV6-5 and TRBJ2-1, with TRBD2 matching over 11 bases. Germline V gene sequence: CDR1 MNHEY, CDR2 SVGAGI. This CDR3 region has 15 residues. V gave up 5 bases and J gave up 8 bases; unmatched junction bases: 8. The CDR3, as DNA: TGTGCCAGCAGTAATAGCGGGGGGGCCGGGGATGAGCAGTTCTTC. It specifies CASSNSGGAGDEQFF.

The J gene is TRBJ2-7, the V gene TRBV28, with D possibly being TRBD1 or TRBD2 (5 bases each). Per the germline V gene, CDR1 is MDHEN and CDR2 is SYDVKM. This CDR3 comprises 16 residues. V lost 5 bases and J lost 1, with 18 bases in between. CDR3 DNA sequence: TGTGCCAGCAGTCCTCCCTGGGGGAGAGGGTCCTACGAGCAGTACTTC. Translation: CASSPPWGRGSYEQYF.

The chain recombines TRBV9 with TRBJ2-1, with 8 bases aligning to TRBD2. Germline CDR1 SGDLS, CDR2 YYNGEE. The CDR3 extends over 16 amino acids. The J segment lost 0 bases and the V segment lost 4 bases, leaving 6 bases of the junction unmatched. CDR3 coding DNA: TGTGCCAGCAGCCCGGGGGGGGCAAGCTCCTACAATGAGCAGTTCTTC. This codes for CASSPGGASSYNEQFF.

The V and J genes are TRBV29-1 and TRBJ2-3, with no clear D. The V gene lost 7 bases and the J gene lost 2 bases, with 19 bases spanning the gap. Germline CDR1 is SQVTM and CDR2 is ANQGSEA. CDR3 length: 15 residues. The DNA for the CDR3 is TGCAGCGCCCAATCTTTCCAGGCTTTCACAGATACGCAGTATTTT. The encoded protein is CSAQSFQAFTDTQYF.

V usage is TRBV5-4 and J usage is TRBJ1-3, with 8 positions matching TRBD1. The CDR3 length is 16 residues. The germline CDR1 and CDR2 sequences are SGHNT and YYREEE (reference sequence). After removal of 4 bases from V and 4 bases from J, the junction contained 10 bases not matched to a gene. CDR3 DNA sequence: TGTGCCAGCAGCGACCCCGACAGGGGAGACGGAAACACCATATATTTT. The encoded protein is CASSDPDRGDGNTIYF.